This TCR beta chain was sequenced for a study of molecular identifiers for immune sequencing clone quantification. The study, taken as a whole, reports: Should identical TCR molecules share a barcode, the sizes of highly expanded clones could be underestimated. Detection of one spiked Jurkat cell's TCR RNA reportedly worked in 850,000 to 1,000,000 naive cells.

Sorted naive CD8 T cells were those defined as CD8+CD4-CCR7+CD45RA+. Previously described methods with listed TCR primers produced the bulk TCR libraries. MiXCR, run by TCRdb on the PCR reads, gives a single entry per CDR3 protein. The table includes about 640,000 distinct CDR3 sequences, approximately 20% detected once. This clonotype was counted many times. What it binds is not known. The V end was cut by 6 bases, the J end by 3 bases, with 12 bases between. Germline CDR1 reads SQVTM; CDR2 reads ANQGSEA. The CDR3 loop spans 12 amino acids. The source material was naive CD8+ T cells from blood, with Jurkat cell RNA spiked in. Specified subset: FACS-sorted CD8+CD4-CCR7+CD45RA+ naive T cells. V and J are TRBV29-1 and TRBJ2-7; maybe TRBD1 (6 bases). The origin of this receptor is a human donor in good health. Some libraries in this study had Jurkat cell RNA spiked in. This chain's CDR3 is CSVLGQHYEQYF. The CDR3 nucleotides are TGCAGCGTCTTAGGACAGCACTACGAGCAGTACTTC.